This note documents a single T cell receptor (beta chain) sequence. The antigen remains undetermined. This record comes from a study of T cells after yellow fever vaccination. Regarding the study as a whole: Abundant bulk-derived clonotypes could contaminate FACS-sorted repertoires.

The CDR3 contains 12 residues. Germline CDR1 reads DFQATT; CDR2 reads SNEGSKA (reference sequence). V was trimmed by 3 bases and J by 5 bases, leaving 11 bases between them. A single record per CDR3 protein comes from TCRdb applying MiXCR to the 5' RACE reads. This sample has about 580,000 distinct CDR3 sequences, with about a sixth found just once. The chain carries TRBV20-1 and TRBJ2-7; D is undetermined. The TCR was taken from a man between 18 and 35 years old who received the YFV17D yellow fever vaccine. Sample: PBMCs, taken 5 days after the first yellow fever vaccination. CDR3 nucleotide sequence: TGCAGTGCTAGCCCCGGGTGGCACGAGCAGTACGTC. It encodes CSASPGWHEQYV.